This paragraph covers one T cell receptor (beta chain) sequence. Other DNA sequences in the sample encode the same CDR3. This entry comes from a study of blood T cell repertoires in COVID-19. In the study overall: Researchers got acute and convalescent COVID-19 samples from the United States, Italy and Spain.

In the study's own analysis: For nucleated cells, counts were estimated from reference gene primer amplification. The repertoire was sequenced with immunoSEQ multiplex PCR; TCRdb's copy has only in-frame clones and lacks some. From that table come the V and J calls and clone size; the DNA was used to work out D and trimming. The data contain around 270,000 clones, around nine tenths of them singletons. Germline V gives CDR1 SGHTA, CDR2 FQGTGA. The CDR3 is 13 amino acids. Trimming pared 0 bases from V and 6 bases from J, leaving 8 bases between. Individuals drawn from some 25 US areas were roughly 18 to 95 years old.

The chain employs TRBV7-3 and TRBJ1-1, with a tentative D call TRBD1 (6 bases). The material sequenced was PBMCs or T cells enriched from blood (not recorded which). This clonotype was obtained from a woman aged 40 to 50 who had been exposed to COVID-19. CDR3 amino acids: CASSLTGAAEAFF. The DNA for the CDR3 is TGTGCCAGCAGCTTAACGGGGGCGGCTGAAGCTTTCTTT.